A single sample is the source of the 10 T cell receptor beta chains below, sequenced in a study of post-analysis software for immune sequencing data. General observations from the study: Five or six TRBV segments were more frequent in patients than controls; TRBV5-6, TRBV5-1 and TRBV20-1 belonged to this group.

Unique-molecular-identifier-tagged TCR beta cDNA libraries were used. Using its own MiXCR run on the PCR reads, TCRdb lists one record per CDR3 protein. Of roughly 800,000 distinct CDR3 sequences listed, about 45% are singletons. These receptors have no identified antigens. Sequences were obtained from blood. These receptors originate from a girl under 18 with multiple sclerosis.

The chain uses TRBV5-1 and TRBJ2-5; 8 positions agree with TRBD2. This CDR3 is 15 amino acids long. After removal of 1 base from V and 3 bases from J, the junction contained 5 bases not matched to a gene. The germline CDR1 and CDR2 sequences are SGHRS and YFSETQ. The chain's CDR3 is CASSLRSGREETQYF. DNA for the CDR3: TGCGCCAGCAGCTTGAGGAGCGGGAGAGAAGAGACCCAGTACTTC.

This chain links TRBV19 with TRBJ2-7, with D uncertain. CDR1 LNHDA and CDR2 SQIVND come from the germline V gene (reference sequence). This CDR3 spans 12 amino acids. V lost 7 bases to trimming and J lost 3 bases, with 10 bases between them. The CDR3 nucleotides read TGTGCCAGTAACTCAGCGAACTACGAGCAGTACTTC. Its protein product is CASNSANYEQYF.

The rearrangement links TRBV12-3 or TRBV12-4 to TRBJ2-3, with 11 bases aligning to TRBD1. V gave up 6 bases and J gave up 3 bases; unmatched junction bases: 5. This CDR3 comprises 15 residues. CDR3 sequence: CASSPGQGDTDTQYF. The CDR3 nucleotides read TGTGCCAGCAGCCCGGGACAGGGGGATACAGATACGCAGTATTTT.

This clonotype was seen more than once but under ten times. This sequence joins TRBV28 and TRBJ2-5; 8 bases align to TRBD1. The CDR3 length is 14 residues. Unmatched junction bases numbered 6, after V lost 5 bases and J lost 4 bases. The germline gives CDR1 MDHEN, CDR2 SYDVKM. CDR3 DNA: TGTGCCAGCAGTATGGACAGGGTGTTAGAGACCCAGTACTTC. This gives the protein CASSMDRVLETQYF. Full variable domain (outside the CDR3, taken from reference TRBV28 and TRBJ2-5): DVKVTQSSRYLVKRTGEKVFLECVQDMDHENMFWYRQDPGLGLRLIYFSYDVKMKEKGDIPEGYSVSREKKERFSLILESASTNQTSMYLCASSMDRVLETQYFGPGTRLLVL.

CDR3 amino acids: CASSLQSGSPHEQYF. The CDR3 DNA reads TGTGCCAGCAGCTTACAGTCCGGGAGTCCCCATGAGCAGTACTTC. The V and J genes are TRBV7-3 and TRBJ2-1; maybe TRBD2 (6 bases). With the DNA end fitting TRBJ2-7 better, the J assignment may be wrong. The CDR3 is made up of 15 amino acids. CDR1 is SGHTA and CDR2 is FQGTGA in the germline V gene.

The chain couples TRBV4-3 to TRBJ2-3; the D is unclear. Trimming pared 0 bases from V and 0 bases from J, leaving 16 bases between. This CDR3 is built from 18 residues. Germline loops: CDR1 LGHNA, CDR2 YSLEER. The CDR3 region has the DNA TGCGCCAGCAGCCAAGAGACCGTAGCTGCAACTAGCACAGATACGCAGTATTTT. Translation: CASSQETVAATSTDTQYF.

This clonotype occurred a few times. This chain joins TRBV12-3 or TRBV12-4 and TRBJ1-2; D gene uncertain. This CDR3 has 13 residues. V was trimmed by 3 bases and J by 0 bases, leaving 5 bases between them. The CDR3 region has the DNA TGTGCCAGCAGTTTGGCGACTAACTATGGCTACACCTTC. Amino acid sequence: CASSLATNYGYTF.

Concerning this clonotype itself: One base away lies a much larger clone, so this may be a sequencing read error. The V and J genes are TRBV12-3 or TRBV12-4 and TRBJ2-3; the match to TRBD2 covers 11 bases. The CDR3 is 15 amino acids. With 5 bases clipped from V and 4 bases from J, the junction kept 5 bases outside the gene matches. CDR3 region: CASSETSGSPDTQYF. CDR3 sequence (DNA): TGTGCCAGCAGTGAAACTAGCGGGAGTCCAGATACGCAGTATTTT.

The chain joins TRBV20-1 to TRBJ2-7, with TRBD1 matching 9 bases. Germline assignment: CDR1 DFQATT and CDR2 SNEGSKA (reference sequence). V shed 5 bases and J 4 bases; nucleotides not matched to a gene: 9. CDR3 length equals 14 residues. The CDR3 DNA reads TGCAGTGCTTGGGACAGGGAGAGGGGATACGAGCAGTACTTC. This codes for CSAWDRERGYEQYF.

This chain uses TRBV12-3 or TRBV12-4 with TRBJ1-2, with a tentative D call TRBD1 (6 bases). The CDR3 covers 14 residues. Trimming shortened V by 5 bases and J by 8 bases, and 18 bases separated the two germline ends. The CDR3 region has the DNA TGTGCCAGCAGTCCCCTCAGGGGAAGTATCGGCTACACCTTC. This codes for CASSPLRGSIGYTF.